Following are 13 T cell receptor beta chains from one sample sequenced in a study of blood T cell repertoires in COVID-19. The repertoire was sequenced with immunoSEQ multiplex PCR; TCRdb's copy has only in-frame clones and lacks some. The table includes roughly 200,000 clones, 80% to 85% detected once. Sequenced input: peripheral blood. The receptors derive from a man aged 50 to 60 with active or convalescent COVID-19.

The V and J genes are TRBV28 and TRBJ1-4, with 7 bases aligning to TRBD1. Germline V CDR1 and CDR2: MDHEN, SYDVKM. The CDR3 length is 16 residues. V trimming: 2 bases; J trimming: 3 bases; junction bases outside the gene matches: 6. In DNA form, the CDR3 reads TGTGCCAGCAGTTTAGGAGGGGGCTCTGCTAATGAAAAACTGTTTTTT. Protein product: CASSLGGGSANEKLFF.

The rearrangement joins TRBV5-1 to TRBJ2-3; 12 bases are shared with TRBD2. V shed 4 bases, J shed 9 bases, and the junction held 9 bases outside the gene matches. CDR1 and CDR2 from the germline V gene are SGHRS and YFSETQ. This CDR3 has 15 amino acids. The DNA of the CDR3 is TGCGCCAGCAGCGCCCTAGCGGGGGGGGAGCGGACGCAGTATTTT. The encoded protein is CASSALAGGERTQYF.

This clone was picked up one time. The J gene is TRBJ1-1, the V gene TRBV30; 12 bases are a match to TRBD1. The CDR3 runs 12 residues. V was pared by 8 bases and J by 7 bases, with 5 bases of the junction left unmatched. Germline values: CDR1 GTSNPN, CDR2 SVGIG (reference sequence). CDR3 bases: TGTGCCACGCGGGACAGGGGGCTTGAAGCTTTCTTT. Its translation is CATRDRGLEAFF.

This clone was found many times. J is TRBJ1-1 and V is TRBV28; D gene unclear. Germline values: CDR1 MDHEN, CDR2 SYDVKM. The V gene lost 3 bases and the J gene lost 5 bases, with 4 bases spanning the gap. This CDR3 region has 11 residues. The CDR3 bases are TGTGCCAGCAGTTTGGAGACTGAAGCTTTCTTT. Its translation is CASSLETEAFF.

The J gene is TRBJ1-5, the V gene TRBV9, with unresolved D. Between the trimmed V and J ends, which lost 3 bases and 6 bases, there was a span of 10 bases. In germline, CDR1 is SGDLS, CDR2 YYNGEE. CDR3 size: 13 residues. For the CDR3, the DNA is TGTGCCAGCAGCGACGGGGTTGCTCAGCCCCAGCATTTT. The encoded protein is CASSDGVAQPQHF. The full variable domain, with the rest looked up from reference TRBV9 and TRBJ1-5, is DSGVTQTPKHLITATGQRVTLRCSPRSGDLSVYWYQQSLDQGLQFLIQYYNGEERAKGNILERFSAQQFPDLHSELNLSSLELGDSALYFCASSDGVAQPQHFGDGTRLSIL.

This sequence joins TRBV6-2 or TRBV6-3 and TRBJ2-7; 8 bases line up with TRBD2. V shed 6 bases and J 1 base; nucleotides not matched to a gene: 5. The CDR3 contains 14 residues. CDR1 MNHEY and CDR2 SVGEGT come from the germline V gene. The CDR3 spells CASSRGGQSYEQYF. CDR3 nucleotides: TGTGCCAGCAGCCGCGGGGGGCAGTCCTACGAGCAGTACTTC.

The chain uses TRBV2 and TRBJ1-2, with a weak D call TRBD1 (5 bases). CDR1 is SNHLY, CDR2 FYNNEI, per germline. V was trimmed by 3 bases and J by 5 bases, leaving 10 bases between them. This CDR3 spans 13 amino acids. CDR3 residues: CASSEQGMYGYTF. In nucleotides, the CDR3 is TGTGCCAGCAGTGAGCAGGGAATGTATGGCTACACCTTC.

V gene TRBV6-6 combines with J gene TRBJ2-7; 8 nucleotides agree with TRBD1. The CDR3 spans 16 residues. J lost 6 bases, V lost 2 bases, and 12 bases had no gene match. The germline V gene encodes CDR1 MNHNY and CDR2 SVGAGI (reference sequence). CDR3 in amino acids: CASSYTMDRAGGEQYF. As DNA, the CDR3 is TGTGCCAGCAGTTACACGATGGACAGGGCAGGGGGCGAGCAGTACTTC.

The chain couples TRBV15 to TRBJ1-3; 7 nucleotides agree with TRBD1. Germline lookup yields CDR1 LNHNV and CDR2 YYDKDF (reference sequence). The CDR3 is 16 amino acids. With V trimmed by 5 bases and J by 0 bases, 7 bases remained unmatched. CDR3 protein: CATSYPDRFSGNTIYF. The DNA for the CDR3 is TGTGCCACCAGCTACCCGGACAGGTTCTCTGGAAACACCATATATTTT.

This rearrangement joins TRBV18 to TRBJ1-1; possibly TRBD1 for D (6 bases). From germline, CDR1 is KGHSH and CDR2 LQKENI. The CDR3 is 15 amino acids. Deletions cut 3 bases from V and 1 base from J, with 12 bases between. CDR3 in amino acids: CASSPFWTENTEAFF. The DNA of the CDR3 is TGTGCCAGCTCACCCTTCTGGACAGAGAACACTGAAGCTTTCTTT. Combining the CDR3 with reference TRBV18 and TRBJ1-1 gives the whole variable domain NAGVMQNPRHLVRRRGQEARLRCSPMKGHSHVYWYRQLPEEGLKFMVYLQKENIIDESGMPKERFSAEFPKEGPSILRIQQVVRGDSAAYFCASSPFWTENTEAFFGQGTRLTVV.

V gene TRBV19 combines with J gene TRBJ2-5; a weak D match, TRBD1 (5 bases). The germline V and J ends were trimmed by 1 base and 5 bases, with 11 bases remaining between them. CDR1 LNHDA and CDR2 SQIVND come from the germline V gene (reference sequence). This CDR3 has 14 residues. DNA of the CDR3: TGTGCCAGTAGTATAGGCAGGGATAGGGAGACCCAGTACTTC. As protein: CASSIGRDRETQYF.

V gene TRBV25-1 combines with J gene TRBJ1-2, with 7 bases fitting TRBD1. Germline V gives CDR1 MGHDK, CDR2 SYGVNS. J lost 0 bases, V lost 6 bases, and 10 bases had no gene match. CDR3 length: 16 amino acids. CDR3 bases: TGTGCCAGCAGCAACAGGGGTGTCGGAGCTAACTATGGCTACACCTTC. This codes for CASSNRGVGANYGYTF.

This chain connects TRBV5-4 to TRBJ2-3; perhaps TRBD2 as D (7 bases). Germline V gene data show CDR1 as SGHNT and CDR2 as YYREEE (reference sequence). V lost 3 bases and J lost 2, with 13 bases in between. The CDR3 is made up of 15 amino acids. The CDR3 loop is CASSSPRGATDTQYF. The CDR3 nucleotides read TGTGCCAGCAGCTCCCCACGGGGGGCCACAGATACGCAGTATTTT.